The 25 T cell receptor beta chains below all came from one sample that was sequenced in a study of blood T cell repertoires in COVID-19. The repertoire was sequenced with immunoSEQ multiplex PCR; TCRdb's copy has only in-frame clones and lacks some. The sample lists approximately 74,000 clones, approximately 88% occurring once. The source material was peripheral blood. The receptors were gathered from a man older than 75 with active or convalescent COVID-19.

This chain uses TRBV7-2 with TRBJ2-2; 7 bases are a match to TRBD1. J gave up 4 bases and V 4 bases, and 3 bases lay outside the gene matches. CDR1 and CDR2 (germline): SGHTA, FQGNSA. CDR3 length: 14 amino acids. CDR3 sequence: CASSSRQGTGELFF. CDR3 sequence (DNA): TGTGCCAGCAGCTCGAGACAGGGCACCGGGGAGCTGTTTTTT.

The chain couples TRBV6-5 to TRBJ2-2; a weak D match, TRBD1 (6 bases). The germline V gene encodes CDR1 MNHEY and CDR2 SVGAGI. Trimming pared 4 bases from V and 5 bases from J, leaving 17 bases between. The CDR3 covers 16 residues. CDR3 nucleotide sequence: TGTGCCAGCAGTTTACTACAGGGAGTCTTTACCGGGGAGCTGTTTTTT. Protein sequence: CASSLLQGVFTGELFF.

The V and J genes are TRBV9 and TRBJ2-1; 8 bases agree with TRBD2. This CDR3 comprises 19 residues. The V and J ends lost 1 base and 1 base, in that order; junction bases with no gene match: 13. Germline-derived CDR1 and CDR2 are SGDLS and YYNGEE. The CDR3 reads CASSVSSPRAGVSYNEQFF. CDR3 DNA: TGTGCCAGCAGCGTATCCTCCCCCCGAGCGGGAGTGTCCTACAATGAGCAGTTCTTC.

This clone was detected a few times. This chain links TRBV12-5 with TRBJ1-2; TRBD1 is a possible D gene (6 bases). CDR3 size: 16 residues. From germline, CDR1 is LGHNT and CDR2 FRNRAP. V lost 5 bases and J lost 4, with 20 bases in between. As DNA, the CDR3 is TGTGCTAGTGGTCCCACGGACAGCTACGCAATCTATGGCTACACCTTC. As protein: CASGPTDSYAIYGYTF.

V and J are TRBV28 and TRBJ2-7, with TRBD2 matching over 8 bases. V lost 5 bases and J lost 5; bases outside the gene matches: 8. The CDR3 is 14 amino acids. In germline, CDR1 is MDHEN, CDR2 SYDVKM. The CDR3 spells CASSEAGDWNEQYF. CDR3 nucleotide sequence: TGTGCCAGCAGTGAAGCGGGAGACTGGAACGAGCAGTACTTC. The variable domain in full, with the rest retrieved from reference TRBV28 and TRBJ2-7, is DVKVTQSSRYLVKRTGEKVFLECVQDMDHENMFWYRQDPGLGLRLIYFSYDVKMKEKGDIPEGYSVSREKKERFSLILESASTNQTSMYLCASSEAGDWNEQYFGPGTRLTVT.

The chain combines TRBV7-9 with TRBJ2-1, with TRBD1 identical over 8 bases. Germline V gene lookup returns CDR1 SEHNR and CDR2 FQNEAQ (reference sequence). With V trimmed by 0 bases and J by 4 bases, 11 bases remained unmatched. The length of the CDR3 is 18 residues. In DNA, the CDR3 is TGTGCCAGCAGCTTAGCCCGGACAGGGAGAGTGAGTTACAATGAGCAGTTCTTC. Protein product: CASSLARTGRVSYNEQFF.

The V call is TRBV2, the J call TRBJ2-3; TRBD2 aligns across 7 bases. The CDR3 is made up of 14 amino acids. The V gene's germline CDR1 is SNHLY and CDR2 FYNNEI. V lost 9 bases to trimming and J lost 1 base; unmatched junction nucleotides: 7. CDR3 sequence: CASWGGYGTDTQYF. Written as DNA, the CDR3 is TGTGCCAGTTGGGGGGGGTATGGCACAGATACGCAGTATTTT.

The gene calls are TRBV27 and TRBJ2-7, with 9 positions matching TRBD2. Germline V gives CDR1 MNHEY, CDR2 SMNVEV (reference sequence). V gave up 2 bases and J gave up 2 bases; unmatched junction bases: 1. This CDR3 has 14 amino acids. The CDR3 is CASSLGGRAYEQYF. Here the CDR3 DNA reads TGTGCCAGCAGTTTAGGCGGGAGGGCCTACGAGCAGTACTTC.

This clone has only a few counts. This sequence joins TRBV4-3 and TRBJ2-3, with a possible D match to TRBD2 (6 bases). The germline gives CDR1 LGHNA, CDR2 YSLEER. This CDR3 region has 14 residues. V shed 4 bases and J shed 5 bases, with 13 bases lying between them. The DNA of the CDR3 is TGCGCCAGCAGCCCGGGCCGGGAGAGAGATACGCAGTATTTT. Its protein product is CASSPGRERDTQYF.

V usage is TRBV10-3 and J usage is TRBJ2-1; no reliable D call. The CDR3 sequence is 12 residues long. Per the germline V gene, CDR1 is ENHRY and CDR2 is SYGVKD. Trimming left V 0 bases short and J 8 bases short, with 5 bases between. The CDR3 spells CAISESAYEQFF. The CDR3 DNA reads TGTGCCATCAGTGAGTCTGCGTATGAGCAGTTCTTC.

This clone occurred a few times. The V and J genes are TRBV19 and TRBJ1-4, with D possibly matching TRBD1 (6 bases). The germline V and J ends were trimmed by 5 bases and 8 bases, with 12 bases remaining between them. The CDR3 is 13 amino acids. Germline CDR1 reads LNHDA; CDR2 reads SQIVND (reference sequence). In DNA, the CDR3 is TGTGCCAGTAGTCCCCGTGGGGGCGAAAAACTGTTTTTT. This sequence encodes CASSPRGGEKLFF. Full variable domain (remainder filled in from reference TRBV19 and TRBJ1-4): DGGITQSPKYLFRKEGQNVTLSCEQNLNHDAMYWYRQDPGQGLRLIYYSQIVNDFQKGDIAEGYSVSREKKESFPLTVTSAQKNPTAFYLCASSPRGGEKLFFGSGTQLSVL.

The chain combines TRBV3-1 (or the pseudogene TRBV3-2) with TRBJ2-2, with 8 bases that match TRBD2. The CDR3 runs to 14 residues. Germline values: CDR1 LGHDT, CDR2 YNNKEL (reference sequence). The ends lost 6 bases at V and 6 bases at J; junction bases unmatched: 6. The CDR3 protein is CASRSGGVPGELFF. The CDR3 DNA sequence: TGTGCCAGCAGAAGCGGGGGAGTCCCCGGGGAGCTGTTTTTT.

V is TRBV28 and J is TRBJ2-5, with 7 bases that match TRBD2. This CDR3 region has 15 residues. Trimming at V came to 5 bases and at J to 1 base, leaving 7 bases not matched to a gene. CDR1 and CDR2 from the germline V gene are MDHEN and SYDVKM. The CDR3 sequence: CASSGGGASQETQYF. Written as DNA, the CDR3 is TGTGCCAGCAGTGGGGGAGGGGCGAGCCAAGAGACCCAGTACTTC.

V gene TRBV27 combines with J gene TRBJ1-5; 9 bases are shared with TRBD1. The germline V gene has CDR1 MNHEY and CDR2 SMNVEV (reference sequence). This CDR3 region has 14 residues. Germline trimming cut 5 bases from V and 6 bases from J; bases unmatched to any gene: 5. The CDR3, as DNA: TGTGCCAGCAGTCTACAGGGGGCAACTCAGCCCCAGCATTTT. It yields the protein CASSLQGATQPQHF.

This clone is a singleton in its sample. The chain couples TRBV19 to TRBJ2-1, with D tentatively TRBD2 (5 bases). Germline V lookup: CDR1 LNHDA, CDR2 SQIVND (reference sequence). Trimming shortened V by 5 bases and J by 1 base, and 9 bases separated the two germline ends. The CDR3 runs to 14 residues. Here the CDR3 reads CASSFGVSYNEQFF. DNA for the CDR3: TGTGCCAGTAGTTTCGGGGTTTCCTACAATGAGCAGTTCTTC.

The chain recombines TRBV28 with TRBJ2-3; D might be TRBD1 (6 bases). The CDR3 spans 17 residues. Trimming removed 2 bases at V and 5 bases at J, with 20 bases between. From germline, CDR1 is MDHEN and CDR2 SYDVKM. CDR3 DNA sequence: TGTGCCAGCAGTTTAACTCGTCGGGCAGGGGCTTTAGATACGCAGTATTTT. Translating gives CASSLTRRAGALDTQYF.

As for this clone: The junction does not match germline at one end; this may be a read error. The V call is TRBV7-7, the J call TRBJ2-5, with 8 bases lining up with TRBD2. CDR3 length: 16 residues. Germline assignment: CDR1 SSHAT and CDR2 FNYEAQ (reference sequence). As DNA, the CDR3 is TGTGCTAGCAGCTCAGGCCCCAGCGGGGGACAAGAGACCCAGTACTTC. It translates to CASSSGPSGGQETQYF.

There are a few counts of this clone. The chain employs TRBV2 and TRBJ1-6; 7 bases agree with TRBD1. The CDR3 covers 15 residues. Germline CDR1 SNHLY, CDR2 FYNNEI. The J segment lost 7 bases and the V segment lost 6 bases, leaving 9 bases of the junction unmatched. CDR3 nucleotides: TGTGCCAGCAGATTACAGGGGCCTTGGAATTCACCCCTCCACTTT. Translating gives CASRLQGPWNSPLHF.

CDR3 in DNA: TGTGCCAGCAGTGAAGAGCGGGGGGCGGTCTACGAGCAGTACTTC. Residues: CASSEERGAVYEQYF. This sequence joins TRBV6-1 and TRBJ2-7; 9 bases are shared with TRBD2. The J segment lost 3 bases and the V segment lost 1 base, leaving 4 bases of the junction unmatched. This CDR3 spans 15 amino acids. Germline V gene sequence: CDR1 MNHNS, CDR2 SASEGT.

The rearrangement links TRBV6-5 to TRBJ2-2, with 7 bases lining up with TRBD1. J gave up 4 bases and V 6 bases, and 8 bases lay outside the gene matches. The germline CDR1 and CDR2 sequences are MNHEY and SVGAGI. The CDR3 spans 15 residues. CDR3 sequence reads: CASRQRGRITGELFF. CDR3 DNA: TGTGCCAGCAGACAAAGGGGGCGCATCACCGGGGAGCTGTTTTTT.

The rearrangement uses TRBV7-8 and TRBJ2-5, with TRBD2 as a possible D gene (7 bases). CDR1 and CDR2 from the germline V gene are SGHVS and FQNEAQ. The V and J ends lost 7 bases and 7 bases respectively, with 22 bases between them. The CDR3 loop spans 15 amino acids. CDR3 in DNA: TGTGCCAGCACCGCCGGAGGGGGGGAGCCGGGGACCCAGTACTTC. Protein sequence: CASTAGGGEPGTQYF. Filled out from reference TRBV7-8 and TRBJ2-5, the complete variable domain reads GAGVSQSPRYKVAKRGQDVALRCDPISGHVSLFWYQQALGQGPEFLTYFQNEAQLDKSGLPSDRFFAERPEGSVSTLKIQRTQQEDSAVYLCASTAGGGEPGTQYFGPGTRLLVL.

This chain links TRBV2 with TRBJ1-4; D perhaps matches TRBD1 (5 bases). Trimming cost V 7 bases and J 7 bases, with 13 bases left between them. The germline V gene encodes CDR1 SNHLY and CDR2 FYNNEI. There are 13 residues in the CDR3. In nucleotides, the CDR3 is TGTGCCAGCACCGGGGGTCCCCGTGAAAAACTGTTTTTT. This codes for CASTGGPREKLFF. The full variable domain, rest sourced from reference TRBV2 and TRBJ1-4, is EPEVTQTPSHQVTQMGQEVILRCVPISNHLYFYWYRQILGQKVEFLVSFYNNEISEKSEIFDDQFSVERPDGSNFTLKIRSTKLEDSAMYFCASTGGPREKLFFGSGTQLSVL.

V usage is TRBV29-1 and J usage is TRBJ1-1; TRBD1 might be the D (6 bases). V was cut by 0 bases and J by 6 bases, with 17 bases left in between. This CDR3 has 15 amino acids. Germline V gene lookup returns CDR1 SQVTM and CDR2 ANQGSEA. CDR3 sequence (DNA): TGCAGCGTTGAAGATCCCCAGGGGCGCGGCGCTGAAGCTTTCTTT. This translates into CSVEDPQGRGAEAFF.

This rearrangement joins TRBV30 to TRBJ1-1, with 9 bases aligning to TRBD1. The CDR3 is made up of 14 amino acids. Trimming took 0 bases from V and 3 from J; bases not matched to a gene: 2. From germline, CDR1 is GTSNPN and CDR2 SVGIG (reference sequence). As DNA, the CDR3 is TGTGCCTGGAGTGTCCGGACAGGGGACACTGAAGCTTTCTTT. It is translated as CAWSVRTGDTEAFF.

The rearrangement uses TRBV9 and TRBJ2-2, with unresolved D. This CDR3 is 15 amino acids long. Germline V gives CDR1 SGDLS, CDR2 YYNGEE. V lost 0 bases and J 8 bases, leaving 14 bases between the germline ends. CDR3 DNA: TGTGCCAGCAGCGTAGTTCCGCCACCCGGGGGGGAGCTGTTTTTT. Its protein is CASSVVPPPGGELFF.